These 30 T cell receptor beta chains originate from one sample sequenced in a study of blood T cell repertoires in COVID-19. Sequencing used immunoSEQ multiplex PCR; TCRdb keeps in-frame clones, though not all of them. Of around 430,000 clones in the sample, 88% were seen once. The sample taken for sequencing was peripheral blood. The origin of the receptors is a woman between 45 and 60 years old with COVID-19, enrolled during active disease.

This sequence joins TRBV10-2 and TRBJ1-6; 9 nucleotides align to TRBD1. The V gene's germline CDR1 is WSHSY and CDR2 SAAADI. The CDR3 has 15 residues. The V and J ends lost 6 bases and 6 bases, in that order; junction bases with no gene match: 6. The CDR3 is CASRPGQGGNSPLHF. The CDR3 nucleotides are TGCGCCAGCAGACCGGGACAGGGTGGTAATTCACCCCTCCACTTT.

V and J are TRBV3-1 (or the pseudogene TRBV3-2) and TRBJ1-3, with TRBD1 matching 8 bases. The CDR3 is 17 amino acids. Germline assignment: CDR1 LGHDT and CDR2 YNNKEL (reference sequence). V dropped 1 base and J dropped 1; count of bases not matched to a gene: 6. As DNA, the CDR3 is TGTGCCAGCAGCCAAGGGGCAGGGGGCAGGTCTGGAAACACCATATATTTT. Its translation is CASSQGAGGRSGNTIYF.

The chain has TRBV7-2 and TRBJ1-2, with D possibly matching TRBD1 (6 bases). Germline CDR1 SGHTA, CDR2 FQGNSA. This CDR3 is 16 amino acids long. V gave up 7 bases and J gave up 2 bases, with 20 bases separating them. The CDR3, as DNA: TGTGCCAGCATACGACGAGGGGGGGGCCTCAACTATGGCTACACCTTC. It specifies CASIRRGGGLNYGYTF.

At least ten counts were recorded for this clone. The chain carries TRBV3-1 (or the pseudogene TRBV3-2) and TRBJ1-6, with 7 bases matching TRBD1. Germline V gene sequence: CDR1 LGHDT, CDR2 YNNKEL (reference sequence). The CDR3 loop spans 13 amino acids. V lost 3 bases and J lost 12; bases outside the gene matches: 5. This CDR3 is CASSQTGSGPLHF. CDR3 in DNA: TGTGCCAGCAGCCAGACAGGGTCTGGACCCCTCCACTTT.

As DNA, the CDR3 is TGTGCCAGCAGCGGGGGGGACACCTACGAGCAGTACTTC. Amino acid sequence: CASSGGDTYEQYF. The rearrangement uses TRBV11-2 and TRBJ2-7; D might be TRBD2 (7 bases). The CDR3 is 13 amino acids. The germline CDR1 and CDR2 sequences are SGHAT and FQNNGV. Trimming shortened V by 5 bases and J by 2 bases, and 10 bases separated the two germline ends.

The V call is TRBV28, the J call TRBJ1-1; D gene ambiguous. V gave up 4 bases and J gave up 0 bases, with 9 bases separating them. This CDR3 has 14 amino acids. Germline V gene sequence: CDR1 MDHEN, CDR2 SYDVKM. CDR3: CASSSLEVNTEAFF. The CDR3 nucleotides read TGTGCCAGCAGTTCACTTGAGGTGAACACTGAAGCTTTCTTT.

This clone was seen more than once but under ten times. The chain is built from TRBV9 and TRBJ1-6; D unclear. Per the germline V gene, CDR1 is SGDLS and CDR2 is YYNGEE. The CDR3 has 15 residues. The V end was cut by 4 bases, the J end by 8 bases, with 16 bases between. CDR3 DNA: TGTGCCAGCAGCATCTCTAGCGATAGCTATTCACCCCTCCACTTT. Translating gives CASSISSDSYSPLHF.

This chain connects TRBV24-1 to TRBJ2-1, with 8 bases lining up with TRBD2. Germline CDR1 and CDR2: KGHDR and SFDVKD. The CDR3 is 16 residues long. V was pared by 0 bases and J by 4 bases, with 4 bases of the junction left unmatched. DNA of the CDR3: TGTGCCACCAGTGATTTGGGAGCGGGGGATTACAATGAGCAGTTCTTC. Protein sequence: CATSDLGAGDYNEQFF.

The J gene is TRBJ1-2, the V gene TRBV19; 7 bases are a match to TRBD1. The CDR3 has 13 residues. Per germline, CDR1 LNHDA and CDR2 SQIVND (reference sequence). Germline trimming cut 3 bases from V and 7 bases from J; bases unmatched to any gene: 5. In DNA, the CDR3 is TGTGCCAGTAGTATGGACAGGTTGAGTGGCTACACCTTC. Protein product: CASSMDRLSGYTF.

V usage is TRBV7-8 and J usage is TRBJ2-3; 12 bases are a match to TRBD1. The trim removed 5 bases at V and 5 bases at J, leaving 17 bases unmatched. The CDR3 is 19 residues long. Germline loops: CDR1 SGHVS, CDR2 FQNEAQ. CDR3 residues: CASSTSGGWGQGAGDTQYF. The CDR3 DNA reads TGTGCCAGCAGCACATCTGGGGGCTGGGGACAGGGGGCTGGAGATACGCAGTATTTT.

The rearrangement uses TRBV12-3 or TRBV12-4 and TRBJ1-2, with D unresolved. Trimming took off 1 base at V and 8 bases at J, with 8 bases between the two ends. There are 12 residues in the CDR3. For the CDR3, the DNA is TGTGCCAGCAGTTTAGGAGATCGAGGCTACACCTTC. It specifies CASSLGDRGYTF.

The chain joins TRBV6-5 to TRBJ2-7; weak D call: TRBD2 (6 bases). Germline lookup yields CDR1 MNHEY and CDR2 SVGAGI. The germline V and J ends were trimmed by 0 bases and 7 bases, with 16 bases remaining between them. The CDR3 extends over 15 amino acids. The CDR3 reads CASSYSGGSSVEQYF. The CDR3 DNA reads TGTGCCAGCAGTTACTCAGGAGGGTCATCGGTGGAGCAGTACTTC.

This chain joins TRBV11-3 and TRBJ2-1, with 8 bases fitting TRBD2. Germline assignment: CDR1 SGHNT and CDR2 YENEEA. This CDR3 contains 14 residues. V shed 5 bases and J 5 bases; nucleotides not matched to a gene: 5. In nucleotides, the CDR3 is TGTGCCAGCAGCCGCGGGGGGATAGACAATGAGCAGTTCTTC. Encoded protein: CASSRGGIDNEQFF.

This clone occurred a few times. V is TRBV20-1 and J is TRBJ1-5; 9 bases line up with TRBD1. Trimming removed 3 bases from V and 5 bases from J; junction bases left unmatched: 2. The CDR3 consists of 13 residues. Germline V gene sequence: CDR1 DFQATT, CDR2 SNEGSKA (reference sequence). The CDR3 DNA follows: TGCAGTGCTAGTACAGGGGGCCATCAGCCCCAGCATTTT. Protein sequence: CSASTGGHQPQHF.

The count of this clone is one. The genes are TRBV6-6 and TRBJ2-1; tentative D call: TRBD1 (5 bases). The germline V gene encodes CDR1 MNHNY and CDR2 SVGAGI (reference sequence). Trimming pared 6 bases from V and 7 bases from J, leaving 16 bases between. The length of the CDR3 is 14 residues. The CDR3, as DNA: TGTGCCAGCAGCCCCCGCAGGGCCAGGAATGAGCAGTTCTTC. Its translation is CASSPRRARNEQFF.

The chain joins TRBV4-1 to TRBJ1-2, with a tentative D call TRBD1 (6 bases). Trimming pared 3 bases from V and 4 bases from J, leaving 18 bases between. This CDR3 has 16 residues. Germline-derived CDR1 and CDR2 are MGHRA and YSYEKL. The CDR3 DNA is TGCGCCAGCAGCCAGGCTGGGACATCCGGAGGCTATGGCTACACCTTC. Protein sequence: CASSQAGTSGGYGYTF.

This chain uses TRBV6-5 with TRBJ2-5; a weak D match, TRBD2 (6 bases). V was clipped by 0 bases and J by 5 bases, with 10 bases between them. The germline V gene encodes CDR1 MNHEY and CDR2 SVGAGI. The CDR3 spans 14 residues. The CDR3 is CASSYSPEGETQYF. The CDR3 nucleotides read TGTGCCAGCAGTTACTCGCCGGAGGGGGAGACCCAGTACTTC.

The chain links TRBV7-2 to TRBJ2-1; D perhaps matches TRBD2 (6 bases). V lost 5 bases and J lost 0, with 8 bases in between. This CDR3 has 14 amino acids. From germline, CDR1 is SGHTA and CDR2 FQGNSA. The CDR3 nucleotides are TGTGCCAGCAGCGCGGGGAGCTCCTACAATGAGCAGTTCTTC. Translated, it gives CASSAGSSYNEQFF.

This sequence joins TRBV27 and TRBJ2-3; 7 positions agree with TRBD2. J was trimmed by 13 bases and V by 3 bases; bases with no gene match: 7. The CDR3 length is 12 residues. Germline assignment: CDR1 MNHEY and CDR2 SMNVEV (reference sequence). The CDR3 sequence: CASSLGNAGEYF. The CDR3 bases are TGTGCCAGCAGTTTGGGGAACGCGGGGGAGTATTTT.

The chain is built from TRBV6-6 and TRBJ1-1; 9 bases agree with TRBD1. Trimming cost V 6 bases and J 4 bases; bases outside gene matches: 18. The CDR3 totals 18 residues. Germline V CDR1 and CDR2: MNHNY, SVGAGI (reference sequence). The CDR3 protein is CASSRLRPQGARGTEAFF. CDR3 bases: TGTGCCAGCAGCCGACTCCGTCCACAGGGGGCAAGGGGCACTGAAGCTTTCTTT.

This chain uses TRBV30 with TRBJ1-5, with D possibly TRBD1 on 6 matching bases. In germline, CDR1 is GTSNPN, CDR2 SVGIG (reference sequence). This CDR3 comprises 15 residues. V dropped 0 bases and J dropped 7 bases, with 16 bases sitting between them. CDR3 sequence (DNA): TGTGCCTGGAGTGTAGGACAGATTCTGGGCCAGCCCCAGCATTTT. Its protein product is CAWSVGQILGQPQHF.

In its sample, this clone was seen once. This chain's CDR3 is CASRPRQGGNQPQHF. In DNA form, the CDR3 reads TGTGCCAGCAGACCACGACAGGGAGGTAATCAGCCCCAGCATTTT. The V gene is TRBV27, the J gene TRBJ1-5; 7 bases fit TRBD1. The CDR3 has 15 amino acids. Looked up from germline, CDR1 is MNHEY and CDR2 is SMNVEV (reference sequence). V was clipped by 6 bases and J by 4 bases; unmatched bases: 9.

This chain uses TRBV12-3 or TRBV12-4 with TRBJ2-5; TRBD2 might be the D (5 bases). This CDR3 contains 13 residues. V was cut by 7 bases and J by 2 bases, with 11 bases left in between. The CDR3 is CASTHGVQETQYF. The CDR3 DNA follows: TGTGCCAGCACCCACGGGGTACAAGAGACCCAGTACTTC.

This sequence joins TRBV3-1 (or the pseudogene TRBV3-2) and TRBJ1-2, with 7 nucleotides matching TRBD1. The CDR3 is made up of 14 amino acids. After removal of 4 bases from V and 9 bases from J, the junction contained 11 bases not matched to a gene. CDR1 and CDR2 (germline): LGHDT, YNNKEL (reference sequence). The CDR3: CASSPRGAGGSYTF. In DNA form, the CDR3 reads TGTGCCAGCAGCCCTCGTGGGGCAGGGGGGAGCTACACCTTC.

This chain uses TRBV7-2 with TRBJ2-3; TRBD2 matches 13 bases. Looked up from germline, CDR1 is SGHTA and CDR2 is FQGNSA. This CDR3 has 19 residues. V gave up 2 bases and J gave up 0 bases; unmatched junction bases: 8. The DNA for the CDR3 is TGTGCCAGCAGCTTATCACGACTAGCGGGGGGACCTAGCACAGATACGCAGTATTTT. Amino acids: CASSLSRLAGGPSTDTQYF.

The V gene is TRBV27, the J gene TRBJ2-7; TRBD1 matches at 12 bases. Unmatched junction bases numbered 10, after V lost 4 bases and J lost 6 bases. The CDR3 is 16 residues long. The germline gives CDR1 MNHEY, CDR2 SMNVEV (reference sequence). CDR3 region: CASSSPIRDRGREQYF. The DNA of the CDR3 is TGTGCCAGCAGTTCCCCCATCCGGGACAGGGGGCGCGAGCAGTACTTC.

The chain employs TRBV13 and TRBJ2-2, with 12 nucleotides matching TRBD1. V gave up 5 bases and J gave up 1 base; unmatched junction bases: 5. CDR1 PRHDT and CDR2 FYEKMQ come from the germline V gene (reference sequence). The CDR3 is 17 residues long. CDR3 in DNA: TGTGCCAGCAGCCTGGGACAGGGGGCGTTGAACACCGGGGAGCTGTTTTTT. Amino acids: CASSLGQGALNTGELFF. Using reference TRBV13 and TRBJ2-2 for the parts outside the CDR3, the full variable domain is AAGVIQSPRHLIKEKRETATLKCYPIPRHDTVYWYQQGPGQDPQFLISFYEKMQSDKGSIPDRFSAQQFSDYHSELNMSSLELGDSALYFCASSLGQGALNTGELFFGEGSRLTVL.

DNA of the CDR3: TGTGCCAGCAGTGAACGGGAGGGTTTATGGACACCCCTCCACTTT. Protein sequence: CASSEREGLWTPLHF. The V and J genes are TRBV2 and TRBJ1-6; unclear D gene. Germline lookup yields CDR1 SNHLY and CDR2 FYNNEI. The CDR3 loop spans 15 amino acids. V shed 2 bases and J shed 11 bases, with 16 bases lying between them.

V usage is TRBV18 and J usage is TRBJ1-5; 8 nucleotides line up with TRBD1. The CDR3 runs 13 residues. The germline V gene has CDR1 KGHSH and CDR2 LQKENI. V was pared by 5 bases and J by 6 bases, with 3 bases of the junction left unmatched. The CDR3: CASSSTGGQPQHF. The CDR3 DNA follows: TGTGCCAGCTCAAGTACAGGGGGTCAGCCCCAGCATTTT.

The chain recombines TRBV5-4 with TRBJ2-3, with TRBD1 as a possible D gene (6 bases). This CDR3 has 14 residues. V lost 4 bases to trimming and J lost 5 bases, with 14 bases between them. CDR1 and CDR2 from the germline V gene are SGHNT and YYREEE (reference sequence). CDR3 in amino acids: CASSAQGSIDTQYF. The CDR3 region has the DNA TGTGCCAGCAGCGCCCAGGGGAGTATAGATACGCAGTATTTT.